Sequencing of this T cell receptor (beta chain) was carried out in a study of T-cell reconstitution after alpha-beta-depleted transplantation in children (dated by TCRdb to the mid-2010s). Background on the whole study: T-cell immune reconstitution after TCRalphabeta/CD19-depleted allogeneic hematopoietic cell transplantation in children was quantitatively tracked in the study by means of TCR repertoire profiling.

Receptor libraries were prepared by PCR. The instrument was an Illumina HiSeq 2500. Molecular barcoding was employed in the preparation of TCR libraries, with unique molecular identifiers being used to normalize TCRbeta repertoire quantification. The raw public data were reprocessed by TCRdb itself: fastp quality trimming at Q25, MiXCR clonotype calling, in-frame beta chains only. Records with the same CDR3 protein are collapsed into one entry carrying the most frequent genes and DNA. The sample table shows approximately 640,000 distinct CDR3 sequences, and around 16% are seen once. 0.8% to 1.1% of the sample is in the top ten clones. V is clipped by 3 bases and J by 2 bases, and the sequence between their germline boundaries is 14 bases long. Taken from cysteine to phenylalanine, the CDR3 has 14 residues. Just CDR3 DNA is preserved here, 42 bases in frame from base 1. CDR1 and CDR2 are read off the germline V gene (reference sequence) as DFQATT and SNEGSKA.

This clonotype was recorded many times. The antigen this receptor binds is unknown. Nothing much larger sits one base from this clone, and base qualities are not available. The sequence was obtained from a human donor who donated a stem cell graft to a child with acute myeloid leukemia. This specimen was PBMCs from the stem cell graft donor, taken from the stem cell graft. The sequence is built from TRBV20-1 and TRBJ2-7; no confident D gene assignment can be made. The CDR3 amino acid sequence is: CSASLRVQAYEQYF. The nucleotides are TGCAGTGCTAGTTTGCGCGTTCAAGCCTACGAGCAGTACTTC.